This T cell receptor beta chain came from a study of beta chain features in type 1 diabetes. This clone was seen a handful of times. What it binds is unknown. Distinct nucleotide sequences in the sample also encode this CDR3. V gave up 3 bases and J gave up 3 bases, with 11 bases separating them. The germline V gene has CDR1 SQVTM and CDR2 ANQGSEA. This CDR3 is 13 amino acids long. Every bit of the isolated RNA underwent reverse transcription, so sequencing read expressed TCRB transcripts. Profiled with immunoSEQ multiplex PCR; TCRdb holds only in-frame clones, not every one. The top ten clones hold 0.095% to 0.15% of a sample with 500,000 to 650,000 clones, about an eighth of them seen once. Sorting based on CD45RO/CCR7/CD25/CD127/CD95/CD27 separated CD4+ naive, central memory, regulatory and stem cell-like memory cells. General study results and limits: TCRB CDR3s were moderately but significantly shorter in Type 1 diabetes patients in all four CD4+ subsets. Across patients, naive, central memory and Treg TCRB repertoires exhibited apparently greater similarity than was observed across healthy donors.

The sample comprised naive CD4+ T cells from blood. This TCR derives from a man aged 30 to 45 with type 1 diabetes. The rearrangement uses TRBV29-1 and TRBJ2-5; either TRBD1 or TRBD2 may supply D (5 bases each). Written as DNA, the CDR3 is TGCAGCGTTGATGGGCAGGGAGAAGAGACCCAGTACTTC. Its protein is CSVDGQGEETQYF.